A single sample gave rise to the 27 T cell receptor beta chains below, sequenced in a study of T cells in Graves' hyperthyroidism and ophthalmopathy. Amplified TCR beta CDR3 regions derived from RNA transcripts. With the HTBI primer set, the TCR CDR3 went through a first round of RT-PCR. TCRdb itself ran the multiplex PCR reads through MiXCR, one entry per CDR3 protein. This table holds roughly 570,000 distinct CDR3 sequences, 15% to 18% found once. Source material: blood. These receptors were collected from a woman in her twenties or thirties with Graves' hyperthyroidism.

V gene TRBV29-1 combines with J gene TRBJ2-3; 7 positions agree with TRBD2. With 6 bases clipped from V and 3 bases from J, the junction kept 9 bases outside the gene matches. Germline CDR1 SQVTM, CDR2 ANQGSEA. This CDR3 is built from 14 residues. The CDR3, as DNA: TGCAGCGTGAGTAGCGGGCTCGGTACAGATACGCAGTATTTT. Residues: CSVSSGLGTDTQYF.

The chain couples TRBV7-9 to TRBJ2-5; 8 bases match TRBD1. V was pared by 5 bases and J by 5 bases, with 4 bases of the junction left unmatched. Looked up from germline, CDR1 is SEHNR and CDR2 is FQNEAQ (reference sequence). The CDR3 extends over 13 amino acids. The CDR3 protein is CASSMTGAETQYF. DNA for the CDR3: TGTGCCAGCAGCATGACAGGGGCTGAGACCCAGTACTTC.

This clonotype was detected many times. The chain couples TRBV2 to TRBJ2-1, with TRBD2 matching over 12 bases. The CDR3 length is 16 residues. Germline CDR1 SNHLY, CDR2 FYNNEI. J was trimmed by 8 bases and V by 6 bases; bases with no gene match: 11. The CDR3 protein is CASSQTGTSGLDEQFF. The CDR3 DNA reads TGTGCCAGCAGCCAAACTGGGACTAGCGGGCTCGATGAGCAGTTCTTC. The full variable domain, in which reference TRBV2 and TRBJ2-1 provide the parts outside the CDR3, is EPEVTQTPSHQVTQMGQEVILRCVPISNHLYFYWYRQILGQKVEFLVSFYNNEISEKSEIFDDQFSVERPDGSNFTLKIRSTKLEDSAMYFCASSQTGTSGLDEQFFGPGTRLTVL.

The J gene is TRBJ2-7, the V gene TRBV19; D gene unclear. Germline-derived CDR1 and CDR2 are LNHDA and SQIVND (reference sequence). The CDR3 spans 13 residues. With 6 bases removed from V and 3 bases from J, the gap between germline ends came to 12 bases. The CDR3 bases are TGTGCCAGTAGCACGAATAGCATCTACGAGCAGTACTTC. Translated, it gives CASSTNSIYEQYF.

This chain links TRBV27 with TRBJ1-2; D call uncertain. Between the trimmed V and J ends, which lost 8 bases and 4 bases, there was a span of 8 bases. The germline V gene encodes CDR1 MNHEY and CDR2 SMNVEV (reference sequence). The CDR3 runs 11 residues. The CDR3 DNA reads as TGTGCCAGCGGTACGGGCTATGGCTACACCTTC. Protein product: CASGTGYGYTF.

This clonotype was seen repeatedly, ten times or more. J is TRBJ2-3 and V is TRBV18; TRBD2 matches at 11 bases. The germline gives CDR1 KGHSH, CDR2 LQKENI. The CDR3 extends over 16 amino acids. J gave up 0 bases and V 5 bases, and 4 bases lay outside the gene matches. CDR3 DNA sequence: TGTGCCAGCTCATTACGGACTAGCGGGAGCACAGATACGCAGTATTTT. It specifies CASSLRTSGSTDTQYF.

In its sample, this clonotype was seen many times. The chain couples TRBV12-3 or TRBV12-4 to TRBJ2-7, with D unresolved. Trimming left V 2 bases short and J 2 bases short, with 7 bases between. The CDR3 has 13 amino acids. The DNA of the CDR3 is TGTGCCAGCAGTTTACAGGAACCCTACGAGCAGTACTTC. It specifies CASSLQEPYEQYF.

This clonotype turned up a few times. The rearrangement uses TRBV12-3 or TRBV12-4 and TRBJ2-4; 11 nucleotides match TRBD2. This CDR3 comprises 19 residues. Trimming cost V 0 bases and J 0 bases; bases outside gene matches: 7. Here the CDR3 DNA reads TGTGCCAGCAGTTTAGCCTCTGGGACTAGCGGAATAGCCAAAAACATTCAGTACTTC. As protein: CASSLASGTSGIAKNIQYF.

This clonotype was picked up many times. The chain carries TRBV7-2 and TRBJ2-1, with 9 positions matching TRBD2. Germline V CDR1 and CDR2: SGHTA, FQGNSA. The junction had 11 bases not matched to a gene; V was cut back by 8 bases and J by 9 bases. This CDR3 region has 14 residues. DNA of the CDR3: TGTGCCAGCGCGGCGGGAGGGCCCCGGGGTGAGCAGTTCTTC. It translates to CASAAGGPRGEQFF.

This clonotype was counted many times. CDR3 in amino acids: CAWSVLGESTDTQYF. For the CDR3, the DNA is TGTGCCTGGAGTGTACTAGGCGAATCGACAGATACGCAGTATTTT. V is TRBV30 and J is TRBJ2-3; D is perhaps TRBD2 (5 bases). The CDR3 is 15 residues long. V shed 0 bases and J shed 3 bases, with 13 bases lying between them. Per the germline V gene, CDR1 is GTSNPN and CDR2 is SVGIG (reference sequence).

About this clonotype: A much larger clone differs from this one at a single base, so this may be a read error. The chain has TRBV29-1 and TRBJ1-1; D might be TRBD1 (5 bases). Per germline, CDR1 SQVTM and CDR2 ANQGSEA. V gave up 4 bases and J gave up 0 bases, with 12 bases separating them. The CDR3 runs to 14 residues. Here the CDR3 reads CSVVAGNMNTEAFF. The CDR3, as DNA: TGCAGCGTTGTGGCAGGGAACATGAACACTGAAGCTTTCTTT.

The V call is TRBV25-1, the J call TRBJ1-2; weak D call: TRBD1 (6 bases). Germline CDR1 MGHDK, CDR2 SYGVNS. The CDR3 is made up of 15 amino acids. V was clipped by 3 bases and J by 6 bases, with 17 bases between them. The CDR3 sequence: CASSESGTLLNGYTF. The CDR3 DNA reads as TGTGCCAGCAGTGAGTCCGGGACACTGCTTAATGGCTACACCTTC.

This clonotype was observed at least ten times. The chain uses TRBV27 and TRBJ1-5; D gene unclear. V gave up 5 bases and J gave up 7 bases, with 9 bases separating them. Per germline, CDR1 MNHEY and CDR2 SMNVEV (reference sequence). This CDR3 contains 12 residues. The CDR3 DNA follows: TGTGCCAGCAGTAATTTCGGGCAGCCCCAGCATTTT. Protein: CASSNFGQPQHF.

This clonotype was recorded many times. The chain combines TRBV4-3 with TRBJ2-1; D not resolved. V dropped 0 bases and J dropped 3 bases, with 0 bases sitting between them. This CDR3 is built from 12 residues. Germline values: CDR1 LGHNA, CDR2 YSLEER. CDR3 coding DNA: TGCGCCAGCAGCCAAGACTACAATGAGCAGTTCTTC. Translating gives CASSQDYNEQFF.

This clonotype was found many times. The chain employs TRBV28 and TRBJ2-1; D is ambiguous. V was clipped by 3 bases and J by 4 bases, with 7 bases between them. Germline lookup yields CDR1 MDHEN and CDR2 SYDVKM. The CDR3 covers 13 residues. The CDR3: CASSLPSYNEQFF. For the CDR3, the DNA is TGTGCCAGCAGTTTGCCCTCGTACAATGAGCAGTTCTTC.

The chain carries TRBV11-2 and TRBJ2-3, with TRBD2 identical over 11 bases. The CDR3 has 17 residues. V was pared by 4 bases and J by 2 bases, with 8 bases of the junction left unmatched. Germline V gene lookup returns CDR1 SGHAT and CDR2 FQNNGV. The CDR3 is CASSSRGTSGITDTQYF. For the CDR3, the DNA is TGTGCCAGCAGCTCGCGGGGGACTAGCGGAATCACAGATACGCAGTATTTT.

This clonotype occurred once. This may come from a read error, since a much larger clone is one base off. No conserved phenylalanine or tryptophan ends this CDR3, so it is likely a read error. V is TRBV28 and J is TRBJ2-3; D remains unclear. CDR1 is MDHEN, CDR2 SYDVKM, per germline. V lost 6 bases and J lost 0, with 7 bases in between. The CDR3 runs 13 residues. CDR3 sequence: CASSSASTDTQYS. The CDR3 coding sequence is TGTGCCAGCAGCTCTGCTAGCACAGATACGCAGTATTCT.

This clonotype showed up many times. The gene calls are TRBV7-2 and TRBJ2-1, with TRBD2 matching 9 bases. Germline V CDR1 and CDR2: SGHTA, FQGNSA. This CDR3 spans 14 amino acids. The CDR3 reads CTYRAAGGYNEQFF. The CDR3 region has the DNA TGTACTTACCGGGCTGCGGGAGGGTACAATGAGCAGTTCTTC.

This chain links TRBV28 with TRBJ1-2; D may be TRBD1 (6 bases). This CDR3 comprises 15 residues. Trimming cost V 6 bases and J 3 bases, with 17 bases left between them. Germline CDR1 is MDHEN and CDR2 is SYDVKM. CDR3 sequence (DNA): TGTGCCAGCAGCCTCAAACCCTGGACAGACTATGGCTACACCTTC. This codes for CASSLKPWTDYGYTF.

The table lists this clonotype with many counts. This chain uses TRBV20-1 with TRBJ1-4; 11 positions agree with TRBD1. V lost 1 base to trimming and J lost 6 bases; unmatched junction nucleotides: 7. Germline CDR1 and CDR2: DFQATT and SNEGSKA (reference sequence). The CDR3 loop spans 16 amino acids. CDR3 amino acids: CSARARRTGGHEKLFF. The CDR3 bases are TGCAGTGCTAGAGCCAGAAGGACAGGGGGCCATGAAAAACTGTTTTTT.

This sequence joins TRBV7-6 and TRBJ2-2; 11 bases match TRBD2. Germline lookup yields CDR1 SGHVS and CDR2 FNYEAQ. V dropped 2 bases and J dropped 7; count of bases not matched to a gene: 3. The CDR3 consists of 15 residues. CDR3 residues: CASSLLAGGGGELFF. In DNA, the CDR3 is TGTGCCAGCAGCTTACTAGCGGGAGGAGGCGGGGAGCTGTTTTTT.

This clonotype has a handful of counts. The chain couples TRBV4-2 to TRBJ1-5; 9 bases are shared with TRBD1. CDR1 is LGHNA, CDR2 YNFKEQ, per germline. CDR3 length: 15 residues. V lost 2 bases and J lost 7; bases outside the gene matches: 6. CDR3: CASSQSGQGGQPQHF. DNA of the CDR3: TGTGCCAGCAGCCAATCGGGACAGGGTGGACAGCCCCAGCATTTT.

This clonotype was seen repeatedly, ten times or more. The rearrangement uses TRBV18 and TRBJ2-1, with unresolved D. V shed 1 base and J shed 6 bases, with 7 bases lying between them. Germline V gene sequence: CDR1 KGHSH, CDR2 LQKENI. CDR3 size: 13 residues. The CDR3: CASSPRDGNEQFF. The CDR3 nucleotides are TGTGCCAGCTCACCACGAGACGGCAATGAGCAGTTCTTC.

This clonotype was found many times. The gene calls are TRBV12-3 or TRBV12-4 and TRBJ1-5; 10 positions match TRBD1. With 4 bases clipped from V and 7 bases from J, the junction kept 7 bases outside the gene matches. This CDR3 is 15 amino acids long. The CDR3: CASSSGQGVVQPQHF. CDR3 DNA sequence: TGTGCCAGCAGTTCCGGACAGGGGGTAGTGCAGCCCCAGCATTTT.

This clonotype was counted at least ten times. The genes are TRBV11-2 and TRBJ2-3; D is ambiguous. V was cut by 1 base and J by 6 bases, with 11 bases left in between. Germline V gene sequence: CDR1 SGHAT, CDR2 FQNNGV. CDR3 length: 14 residues. The CDR3 loop is CASSLGPITDTQYF. CDR3 sequence (DNA): TGTGCCAGCAGCTTAGGTCCGATTACTGATACGCAGTATTTT.

This clonotype was recorded a few times. This chain joins TRBV24-1 and TRBJ2-1; TRBD1 matches at 10 bases. The CDR3 has 16 residues. V trimming: 4 bases; J trimming: 4 bases; junction bases outside the gene matches: 6. In germline, CDR1 is KGHDR, CDR2 SFDVKD. CDR3 in amino acids: CATSEQTGGNYNEQFF. The CDR3 DNA reads as TGTGCCACCAGTGAACAGACAGGGGGCAATTACAATGAGCAGTTCTTC.

This clonotype was recorded many times. The chain is built from TRBV28 and TRBJ1-2; no definite D call. The germline V gene encodes CDR1 MDHEN and CDR2 SYDVKM. This CDR3 has 16 amino acids. Trimming pared 5 bases from V and 7 bases from J, leaving 23 bases between. CDR3 region: CASSPTRGKGRSGYTF. The DNA for the CDR3 is TGTGCCAGCAGTCCAACCCGGGGAAAGGGTCGCTCTGGCTACACCTTC.